The present entry profiles one T cell receptor beta chain with its context. Its antigen is unknown. TCR beta rearrangements were amplified from peripheral blood genomic DNA. Germline V gene sequence: CDR1 KGHSH, CDR2 LQKENI. CDR3 length: 14 amino acids. Trimming took off 3 bases at V and 5 bases at J, with 11 bases between the two ends. This sample is part of a study of T cell repertoires in aging, cancer and after chemotherapy. Study findings and constraints: Loss of evenness, beyond lost richness, contributed to age-related TCR diversity decline in cancer patients.

TRB rearrangements spanning V, D and J were amplified using mixed TRB-A/B primers. TCRdb itself ran the multiplex PCR reads through MiXCR, one entry per CDR3 protein. The sample has fewer than 1,500 distinct CDR3 sequences; 50% to 70% are singletons. This TCR was recovered from a human donor with a blood cancer. Sequenced input: blood. The gene calls are TRBV18 and TRBJ1-5; D is uncertain. For the CDR3, the DNA is TGTGCCAGCTCACCCAAGGACGGTGATCAGCCCCAGCATTTT. Translating it yields CASSPKDGDQPQHF. Based on the CDR3 plus reference TRBV18 and TRBJ1-5, the full variable domain is NAGVMQNPRHLVRRRGQEARLRCSPMKGHSHVYWYRQLPEEGLKFMVYLQKENIIDESGMPKERFSAEFPKEGPSILRIQQVVRGDSAAYFCASSPKDGDQPQHFGDGTRLSIL.